This note documents a single TCR beta chain sequence. Its target is not known. The data were obtained in a study of identical twins. TCRdb processed the 5' RACE reads anew with MiXCR; each CDR3 protein has one entry. The sample has more than 1.5 million distinct CDR3 sequences; more than 30% are singletons. CDR3 size: 18 residues. The ends were cut back, 2 bases at V and 6 bases at J, with 26 bases in the middle. Findings and caveats of the study: Invariant cells of the MAIT and iNKT types might have partly distorted the zero-insertion analyses. Model-predicted out-of-frame TCR alpha sharing fell below observed values in monozygotic twins. Carriage of fewer insertions was seen in abundant cord blood beta clonotypes, whereas memory repertoires showed none.

The V gene is TRBV12-3 or TRBV12-4, the J gene TRBJ2-7, with D tentatively TRBD2 (6 bases). The sequenced material came from cord blood. The clonotype originates from a newborn girl in good health. The chain's CDR3 is CASSLKSPMGGPSGEQYF. CDR3 coding DNA: TGTGCCAGCAGTTTAAAATCACCCATGGGGGGACCGAGTGGCGAGCAGTACTTC.